These 10 T cell receptor beta chains were sequenced from one sample in a study of blood T cell repertoires in COVID-19 (dated by TCRdb to 2020 to 2021). Receptors were amplified or captured by the immunoSEQ multiplex PCR assay. TCRdb carries this immuneACCESS record with in-frame sequences only. Its versions omit some clonotypes, under half of them owing to an unresolved V gene in the studies checked, with the rest unexplained. Across this sample there are roughly 350,000 clones, with 88% seen only once. Together, the top ten hold more than 3% of the sample. Material for sequencing was peripheral blood. Receptor source: a woman aged 45-65 years with active or convalescent COVID-19.

The chain employs TRBV4-3 and TRBJ1-1; no firm D call. V lost 0 bases to trimming and J lost 0 bases, with 8 bases between them. This CDR3 spans 15 amino acids. Germline-derived CDR1 and CDR2 are LGHNA and YSLEER. The CDR3: CASSQEWAMNTEAFF. DNA for the CDR3: TGCGCCAGCAGCCAAGAGTGGGCAATGAACACTGAAGCTTTCTTT.

The chain couples TRBV30 to TRBJ2-1, with 7 bases aligning to TRBD1. Germline V gene sequence: CDR1 GTSNPN, CDR2 SVGIG (reference sequence). This CDR3 has 14 amino acids. Unmatched junction bases numbered 3, after V lost 4 bases and J lost 0 bases. The CDR3 loop is CAWTQGSSYNEQFF. The CDR3 coding sequence is TGTGCCTGGACACAGGGGAGCTCCTACAATGAGCAGTTCTTC.

The chain carries TRBV19 and TRBJ1-5; the D is unclear. V was pared by 7 bases and J by 2 bases, with 15 bases between. This CDR3 is built from 15 residues. CDR1 and CDR2 (germline): LNHDA, SQIVND (reference sequence). This CDR3 is CASTRGKSGNQPQHF. Here the CDR3 DNA reads TGTGCCAGTACCCGGGGTAAATCGGGCAATCAGCCCCAGCATTTT.

This sequence joins TRBV19 and TRBJ2-7; the D gene is possibly TRBD2 (5 bases). Trimming removed 3 bases from V and 6 bases from J, with 9 bases in between. The CDR3 is 12 amino acids. CDR1 and CDR2 from the germline V gene are LNHDA and SQIVND (reference sequence). The CDR3 region is CASSIFEGEQYF. The DNA for the CDR3 is TGTGCCAGTAGTATCTTCGAGGGCGAGCAGTACTTC.

The chain couples TRBV24-1 to TRBJ2-1, with a tentative D call TRBD2 (6 bases). There are 14 residues in the CDR3. Germline CDR1 reads KGHDR; CDR2 reads SFDVKD. The V end was cut by 4 bases, the J end by 7 bases, with 13 bases between. CDR3 DNA: TGTGCCACCAGTGAAACCGGGAGAGGTAATGAGCAGTTCTTC. It encodes CATSETGRGNEQFF.

The V and J genes are TRBV30 and TRBJ1-4, with D tentatively TRBD1 (6 bases). Per the germline V gene, CDR1 is GTSNPN and CDR2 is SVGIG (reference sequence). The length of the CDR3 is 15 residues. V was clipped by 0 bases and J by 3 bases, with 11 bases between them. This CDR3 is CAWSVHQGSNEKLFF. The CDR3, as DNA: TGTGCCTGGAGTGTACACCAGGGGTCTAATGAAAAACTGTTTTTT.

The rearrangement links TRBV7-3 to TRBJ1-2; D uncertain. This CDR3 comprises 12 residues. CDR1 and CDR2 from the germline V gene are SGHTA and FQGTGA. Trimming left V 4 bases short and J 3 bases short, with 6 bases between. The CDR3 sequence is CASSYEDYGYTF. CDR3 bases: TGTGCCAGCAGCTATGAGGACTATGGCTACACCTTC.

This chain links TRBV27 with TRBJ1-4; 7 bases match TRBD1. The ends lost 5 bases at V and 3 bases at J; junction bases unmatched: 6. The germline CDR1 and CDR2 sequences are MNHEY and SMNVEV (reference sequence). This CDR3 is built from 15 residues. CDR3 bases: TGTGCCAGCAGTCATCGGACAGGCTCTAATGAAAAACTGTTTTTT. Residues: CASSHRTGSNEKLFF. Filled out from reference TRBV27 and TRBJ1-4, the complete variable domain reads EAQVTQNPRYLITVTGKKLTVTCSQNMNHEYMSWYRQDPGLGLRQIYYSMNVEVTDKGDVPEGYKVSRKEKRNFPLILESPSPNQTSLYFCASSHRTGSNEKLFFGSGTQLSVL.

V usage is TRBV28 and J usage is TRBJ1-1, with D perhaps TRBD1 (5 bases). This CDR3 has 14 amino acids. CDR1 is MDHEN and CDR2 is SYDVKM in the germline V gene. The ends were cut back, 5 bases at V and 5 bases at J, with 15 bases in the middle. CDR3 protein: CASSAGGVGTEAFF. The CDR3 region has the DNA TGTGCCAGCAGTGCCGGGGGGGTTGGTACTGAAGCTTTCTTT. Variable domain in full (rest from reference TRBV28 and TRBJ1-1): DVKVTQSSRYLVKRTGEKVFLECVQDMDHENMFWYRQDPGLGLRLIYFSYDVKMKEKGDIPEGYSVSREKKERFSLILESASTNQTSMYLCASSAGGVGTEAFFGQGTRLTVV.

V usage is TRBV29-1 and J usage is TRBJ2-7; 11 nucleotides line up with TRBD1. V lost 5 bases and J lost 6; bases outside the gene matches: 9. Germline CDR1 is SQVTM and CDR2 is ANQGSEA. CDR3 length equals 14 residues. In DNA, the CDR3 is TGCAGCGTTACATACGGGACAGGGGGGTCCGAGCAGTACTTC. Translation: CSVTYGTGGSEQYF.